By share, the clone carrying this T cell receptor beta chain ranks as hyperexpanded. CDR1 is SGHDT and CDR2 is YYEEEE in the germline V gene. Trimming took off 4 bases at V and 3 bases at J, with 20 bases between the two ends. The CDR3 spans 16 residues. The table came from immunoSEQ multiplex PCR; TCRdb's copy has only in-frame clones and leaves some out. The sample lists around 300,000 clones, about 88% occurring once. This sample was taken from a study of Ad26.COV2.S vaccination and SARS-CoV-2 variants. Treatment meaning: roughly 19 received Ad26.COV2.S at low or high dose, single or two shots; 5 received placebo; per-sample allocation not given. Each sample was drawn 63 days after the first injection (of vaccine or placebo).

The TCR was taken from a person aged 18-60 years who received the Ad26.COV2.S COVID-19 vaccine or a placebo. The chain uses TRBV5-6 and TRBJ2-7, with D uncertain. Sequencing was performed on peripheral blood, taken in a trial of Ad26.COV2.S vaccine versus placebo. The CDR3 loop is CASSLEPTGTFYEQYF. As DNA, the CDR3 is TGTGCCAGCAGCCTTGAGCCGACCGGCACGTTCTACGAGCAGTACTTC.